The clone carrying this TCR beta chain was found a few times. This record belongs to a study of blood T cell repertoires in COVID-19. Study context: The study drew acute and convalescent COVID-19 samples from the United States, Italy and Spain. Sample material is recorded as cDNA or gDNA derived from T cells, B-cell-depleted T cells, or PBMCs.

V lost 0 bases and J 8 bases, leaving 7 bases between the germline ends. Germline V lookup: CDR1 GTSNPN, CDR2 SVGIG (reference sequence). This CDR3 has 11 amino acids. Authors' analysis steps: Nucleated cell number was recorded as an estimate derived from reference gene primer amplification. Assay: immunoSEQ multiplex PCR; the TCRdb copy retains only in-frame clones and omits some. Clone size and the V and J calls come from that table; the DNA yielded D and trimming. The profile shows 200,000 to 250,000 clones, roughly 88% of them singletons. The sequence was obtained from a man aged 45-65 years with active or convalescent COVID-19. The sequenced material came from peripheral blood. The chain employs TRBV30 and TRBJ1-1; D not resolved. The CDR3: CAWSVQTEAFF. For the CDR3, the DNA is TGTGCCTGGAGTGTACAGACGGAAGCTTTCTTT.